These 16 T cell receptor beta chains share one sample of origin, sequenced in a study of blood T cell repertoires in COVID-19 (TCRdb year 2020). Library creation used the immunoSEQ multiplex PCR assay. Sourced from immuneACCESS, this table was stored by TCRdb with only in-frame sequences that have V and J called. A share of the clones is absent; for the studies checked, an unresolved V gene accounts for under half, and the remainder has no known explanation. The sample table shows approximately 240,000 clones, and approximately 90% are seen once. The ten largest clones add up to under 3.5% of the sample. Source material: PBMCs or T cells enriched from blood (not recorded which). Source of these receptors: a woman younger than 30 in a cohort exposed to, infected with or recovered from COVID-19 (not recorded which).

V is TRBV4-1 and J is TRBJ2-7, with 7 bases identical to TRBD1. Germline values: CDR1 MGHRA, CDR2 YSYEKL. This CDR3 region has 15 residues. Trimming took 0 bases from V and 2 from J; bases not matched to a gene: 4. The CDR3 sequence is CASSQDPGQTYEQYF. Here the CDR3 DNA reads TGCGCCAGCAGCCAAGATCCGGGACAGACCTACGAGCAGTACTTC.

About this clone: Other DNA sequences in the sample encode the same CDR3. The rearrangement links TRBV30 to TRBJ2-2; 7 nucleotides line up with TRBD2. In germline, CDR1 is GTSNPN, CDR2 SVGIG (reference sequence). The CDR3 covers 14 residues. Losses at the gene ends were 0 bases for V and 6 bases for J; bases not matched to a gene: 4. CDR3 sequence reads: CAWSVLAGAGELFF. The CDR3 bases are TGTGCCTGGAGTGTACTTGCGGGAGCCGGGGAGCTGTTTTTT.

The chain joins TRBV10-2 to TRBJ2-5, with a weak D call TRBD1 (6 bases). The CDR3 has 13 residues. Trimming took 8 bases from V and 5 from J, leaving 15 bases between them. Germline CDR1 reads WSHSY; CDR2 reads SAAADI. CDR3 region: CASVKEGDETQYF. The CDR3 DNA is TGCGCCAGCGTCAAAGAGGGGGATGAGACCCAGTACTTC.

This chain joins TRBV27 and TRBJ2-1, with TRBD2 matching 10 bases. V was clipped by 6 bases and J by 4 bases; unmatched bases: 6. This CDR3 contains 15 residues. In germline, CDR1 is MNHEY, CDR2 SMNVEV (reference sequence). CDR3 protein: CASSPRSGGYNEQFF. The CDR3 DNA reads as TGTGCCAGCAGCCCGCGTAGCGGGGGGTACAATGAGCAGTTCTTC.

The chain recombines TRBV27 with TRBJ1-4; D not certain. The CDR3 is 16 amino acids. Trimming cost V 6 bases and J 0 bases, with 14 bases left between them. The V gene's germline CDR1 is MNHEY and CDR2 SMNVEV (reference sequence). This CDR3 is CASSLTQAATNEKLFF. The DNA of the CDR3 is TGTGCCAGCAGCCTTACCCAAGCTGCAACTAATGAAAAACTGTTTTTT.

This sequence joins TRBV19 and TRBJ1-1; D is undetermined. Germline V gene lookup returns CDR1 LNHDA and CDR2 SQIVND (reference sequence). The CDR3 has 17 residues. V was shortened by 3 bases and J by 0 bases, with 17 bases between the two germline ends. The CDR3 reads CASSISGRSSMNTEAFF. Written as DNA, the CDR3 is TGTGCCAGTAGTATTAGCGGCAGGAGTTCTATGAACACTGAAGCTTTCTTT.

V gene TRBV27 combines with J gene TRBJ2-7; 9 bases align to TRBD1. The germline V gene has CDR1 MNHEY and CDR2 SMNVEV (reference sequence). The CDR3 runs 14 residues. V was pared by 2 bases and J by 4 bases, with 3 bases of the junction left unmatched. The CDR3, as DNA: TGTGCCAGCAGTTTAACGGACAGGGGTTACGAGCAGTACTTC. It specifies CASSLTDRGYEQYF.

The chain is built from TRBV5-1 and TRBJ1-4; TRBD1 aligns across 7 bases. The CDR3 is 17 residues long. Germline V gene data show CDR1 as SGHRS and CDR2 as YFSETQ. The junction had 7 bases not matched to a gene; V was cut back by 2 bases and J by 0 bases. CDR3 amino acids: CASSLNRGGSTNEKLFF. The CDR3 region has the DNA TGCGCCAGCAGCTTAAACAGGGGCGGGTCAACTAATGAAAAACTGTTTTTT. Full variable domain (missing parts from reference TRBV5-1 and TRBJ1-4): KAGVTQTPRYLIKTRGQQVTLSCSPISGHRSVSWYQQTPGQGLQFLFEYFSETQRNKGNFPGRFSGRQFSNSRSEMNVSTLELGDSALYLCASSLNRGGSTNEKLFFGSGTQLSVL.

In its sample, this clone was seen once. The chain links TRBV10-3 to TRBJ2-7, with TRBD2 identical over 13 bases. The CDR3 has 14 amino acids. Germline CDR1 ENHRY, CDR2 SYGVKD. With 6 bases clipped from V and 2 bases from J, the junction kept 1 base outside the gene matches. CDR3 loop: CAISGLAGAYEQYF. In DNA, the CDR3 is TGTGCCATCAGCGGACTAGCGGGGGCCTACGAGCAGTACTTC.

The J gene is TRBJ1-1, the V gene TRBV5-1, with unresolved D. CDR1 and CDR2 (germline): SGHRS, YFSETQ. There are 13 residues in the CDR3. V dropped 3 bases and J dropped 6 bases, with 12 bases sitting between them. The CDR3 coding sequence is TGCGCCAGCAGCTCCTTTCAAGCGGCTGAAGCTTTCTTT. It codes for CASSSFQAAEAFF. The entire variable domain, with the rest obtained from reference TRBV5-1 and TRBJ1-1, is as follows: KAGVTQTPRYLIKTRGQQVTLSCSPISGHRSVSWYQQTPGQGLQFLFEYFSETQRNKGNFPGRFSGRQFSNSRSEMNVSTLELGDSALYLCASSSFQAAEAFFGQGTRLTVV.

The chain joins TRBV16 to TRBJ1-1, with D perhaps matching TRBD1 (6 bases). The V end lost 5 bases, the J end lost 3 bases, and 10 bases lay between the germline ends. This CDR3 contains 13 residues. Germline CDR1 KGHSY, CDR2 FQNENV. This CDR3 is CASSIKGDTEAFF. For the CDR3, the DNA is TGTGCCAGCAGCATTAAGGGGGACACTGAAGCTTTCTTT.

The chain recombines TRBV11-2 with TRBJ1-4; 9 nucleotides line up with TRBD1. The length of the CDR3 is 15 residues. The V gene end was trimmed by 5 bases and the J gene end by 5 bases; junction bases not matched to a gene: 6. CDR1 SGHAT and CDR2 FQNNGV come from the germline V gene. CDR3 sequence (DNA): TGTGCCAGCAGCACAGGACAGGGGCGGAATGAAAAACTGTTTTTT. Protein sequence: CASSTGQGRNEKLFF.

V usage is TRBV13 and J usage is TRBJ1-6, with 8 bases lining up with TRBD1. The CDR3 consists of 14 residues. Germline CDR1 is PRHDT and CDR2 is FYEKMQ (reference sequence). Trimming removed 5 bases from V and 6 bases from J; junction bases left unmatched: 3. CDR3 sequence (DNA): TGTGCCAGCAGCCGACAGGGGAGTAATTCACCCCTCCACTTT. This translates into CASSRQGSNSPLHF.

This chain uses TRBV7-3 with TRBJ2-3, with no clear D. Germline-derived CDR1 and CDR2 are SGHTA and FQGTGA. The CDR3 consists of 13 residues. The V gene lost 5 bases and the J gene lost 4 bases, with 10 bases spanning the gap. The CDR3 protein is CASSPPGADTQYF. Written as DNA, the CDR3 is TGTGCCAGCAGCCCCCCAGGCGCAGATACGCAGTATTTT.

V gene TRBV4-1 combines with J gene TRBJ1-2, with 7 bases aligning to TRBD1. Trimming at V came to 2 bases and at J to 3 bases, leaving 9 bases not matched to a gene. The CDR3 has 16 amino acids. CDR1 MGHRA and CDR2 YSYEKL come from the germline V gene. The CDR3 bases are TGCGCCAGCAGCCAAAACCCCGGGGACAGTTACTATGGCTACACCTTC. Its translation: CASSQNPGDSYYGYTF.

The chain uses TRBV5-1 and TRBJ1-1, with D possibly TRBD1 on 6 matching bases. Deletions cut 0 bases from V and 4 bases from J, with 13 bases between. Germline CDR1 SGHRS, CDR2 YFSETQ. CDR3 length: 15 residues. The CDR3 DNA reads TGCGCCAGCAGCTTGGCGCCCACAGGGACCACTGAAGCTTTCTTT. Encoded protein: CASSLAPTGTTEAFF.